These 7 T cell receptor beta chains originate from one sample sequenced in a study of identical twins. Via MiXCR, TCRdb re-called the 5' RACE reads, giving one row per CDR3 protein. Among 500,000 or so distinct CDR3 sequences, 12% to 15% were seen once, and the ten largest hold roughly 0.5%. This same sample was also taken into another study, of yellow fever vaccine responses in identical twins.

The specimen was CD4+ T cells sorted from blood. The receptor source for this set is a woman aged 18-35 years in good health.

Ten or more counts support this clonotype. The chain couples TRBV3-1 to TRBJ2-7, with D tentatively TRBD2 (5 bases). V was clipped by 0 bases and J by 3 bases, with 15 bases between them. The CDR3 sequence is 16 residues long. The germline V gene encodes CDR1 LGHDT and CDR2 YNNKEL (reference sequence). As DNA, the CDR3 is TGTGCCAGCAGCCAAGATTTTACTAGGAGCCTCTACGAGCAGTACTTC. Its protein product is CASSQDFTRSLYEQYF.

In DNA, the CDR3 is TGTGCCAGCAGCTTGGCGCAAATGAGCTCCTACGAGCAGTACTTC. This translates into CASSLAQMSSYEQYF. The rearrangement links TRBV5-5 to TRBJ2-7; D is ambiguous. The V end lost 0 bases, the J end lost 0 bases, and 10 bases lay between the germline ends. The CDR3 runs to 15 residues. CDR1 is SGHKS and CDR2 is YYEKEE in the germline V gene (reference sequence).

The gene calls are TRBV7-3 and TRBJ1-1; D is perhaps TRBD1 (5 bases). The CDR3 totals 13 residues. V was trimmed by 5 bases and J by 7 bases, leaving 14 bases between them. Germline assignment: CDR1 SGHTA and CDR2 FQGTGA. DNA of the CDR3: TGTGCCAGCAGCACACTAGGCCAGGGTGAAGCTTTCTTT. Amino acid sequence: CASSTLGQGEAFF.

This clonotype was counted a few times. The genes are TRBV12-3 or TRBV12-4 and TRBJ2-2; tentatively, D is TRBD1 (5 bases). V lost 5 bases and J 5 bases, leaving 12 bases between the germline ends. The CDR3 consists of 14 residues. CDR3 loop: CASSISQGTGELFF. CDR3 in DNA: TGTGCCAGCAGTATCTCCCAGGGAACCGGGGAGCTGTTTTTT.

This rearrangement joins TRBV7-3 to TRBJ2-3; 8 bases match TRBD1. V lost 5 bases, J lost 5 bases, and 6 bases stayed unmatched. The CDR3 spans 14 residues. Germline V lookup: CDR1 SGHTA, CDR2 FQGTGA. CDR3 bases: TGTGCCAGCAGCCCGGGACAGGCGAGAGATACGCAGTATTTT. Residues: CASSPGQARDTQYF. Supplemented by reference TRBV7-3 and TRBJ2-3, the full variable domain reads GAGVSQTPSNKVTEKGKYVELRCDPISGHTALYWYRQSLGQGPEFLIYFQGTGAADDSGLPNDRFFAVRPEGSVSTLKIQRTERGDSAVYLCASSPGQARDTQYFGPGTRLTVL.

This clonotype turned up a few times. The chain is built from TRBV7-9 and TRBJ2-1; tentatively, D is TRBD2 (6 bases). Germline V CDR1 and CDR2: SEHNR, FQNEAQ (reference sequence). Trimming took off 7 bases at V and 4 bases at J, with 20 bases between the two ends. The CDR3 runs 16 residues. The CDR3 reads CASMPPAGRGYNEQFF. In DNA form, the CDR3 reads TGTGCCAGCATGCCACCGGCGGGAAGGGGTTACAATGAGCAGTTCTTC.

This clonotype has just a few counts. This sequence joins TRBV15 and TRBJ2-5; D might be TRBD2 (5 bases). Trimming shortened V by 0 bases and J by 5 bases, and 13 bases separated the two germline ends. Germline V gives CDR1 LNHNV, CDR2 YYDKDF (reference sequence). This CDR3 has 15 amino acids. The CDR3: CATSRDRGRGETQYF. CDR3 nucleotide sequence: TGTGCCACCAGCAGAGATCGGGGTAGAGGGGAGACCCAGTACTTC. The variable domain in full, completed from reference TRBV15 and TRBJ2-5, reads DAMVIQNPRYQVTQFGKPVTLSCSQTLNHNVMYWYQQKSSQAPKLLFHYYDKDFNNEADTPDNFQSRRPNTSFCFLDIRSPGLGDTAMYLCATSRDRGRGETQYFGPGTRLLVL.